These T cell receptor beta chains were read from a single sample in a study of T-cell reconstitution after alpha-beta-depleted transplantation in children. MiXCR, applied by TCRdb to the PCR reads, yields one record per CDR3 protein. The sample records some 290,000 distinct CDR3 sequences, roughly 25% being singletons. The starting material was PBMCs, mostly from graft donor cells, obtained 180 days after TCRalphabeta/CD19-depleted stem cell transplant. These receptors were collected from a male patient aged 10-17 years who had a stem cell transplant for acute lymphoblastic leukemia, so the T cells may come from the graft donor. CDR3s include the opening cysteine and the closing phenylalanine or tryptophan. A D gene is named only where the DNA matches it firmly. The size entry is marked missing in some rows and otherwise reads once, few, many or a size class.

TGTGCCAGCACCCTAAACCAGGACCGGAACACTGAAGCTTCCTTT	CASTLNQDRNTEASF	TRBV6-2/TRBV6-3	TRBJ1-1	.	.
TGTGCCAGCAGCCCCTCAAGGACACCGTCTCGTTACGAGCAGTACTTC	CASSPSRTPSRYEQYF	TRBV7-8	TRBJ2-7	.	.
TGTGCCAGCAGCTTAGATCCAGGGTTTCCCTACGAGCAGTACTTC	CASSLDPGFPYEQYF	TRBV11-2	TRBJ2-7	.	.
TGTGCCAGCAGAGCCGGGGTCTATGGCTACACCTTC	CASRAGVYGYTF	TRBV12-3/TRBV12-4	TRBJ1-2	.	.
TGTGCCTGGGGAGGGGTCAAGCGGCCCGGAGGGGCAGATACGCAGTATTTT	CAWGGVKRPGGADTQYF	TRBV30	TRBJ2-3	few	.
TGTGCCAGCAGCTTGGTTGTGGCGATGAACACTGAAGCTTTCTTT	CASSLVVAMNTEAFF	TRBV7-9	TRBJ1-1	.	.
TGTGCCAGCAGCTCCCCGGGACAGGGAGACAATGAGCAGTTCTTC	CASSSPGQGDNEQFF	TRBV11-1	TRBJ2-1	.	TRBD1
TGTGCCACCAGCAGAAGACGGGAGTTGGGCAATGAGCAGTTCTTC	CATSRRRELGNEQFF	TRBV15	TRBJ2-1	.	.
TGTGCCACGGAGCTCTCCGGGACCGAATATGGCTACACCTTC	CATELSGTEYGYTF	TRBV12-3/TRBV12-4	TRBJ1-2	many	.
TGCAGCGTGGACAGGGGGCCCACTGAAGCTTTCTTT	CSVDRGPTEAFF	TRBV29-1	TRBJ1-1	.	TRBD1
TGCGCCAGCAGCCAAGACTCGGCTTGGGAAGTCACAGATACGCAGTATTTT	CASSQDSAWEVTDTQYF	TRBV4-1	TRBJ2-3	.	.
TGTGCCAGCCGCATCTGGCCGGGAGAGGATGCAGATACGCAGTATTTT	CASRIWPGEDADTQYF	TRBV2	TRBJ2-3	.	.
TGTGCCAGCAGCTTCCCTGTTCGGGAGTGGTCCTACGAGCAGTACTTC	CASSFPVREWSYEQYF	TRBV11-2	TRBJ2-7	.	.
TGCGCCAGCAGCGACCTGCGGGAGCAGTACTTC	CASSDLREQYF	TRBV5-1	TRBJ2-7	.	.
TGTGCCAGCAGCCAAGATCTGAGTCGGTACCCCTACGAGCAGTACTTC	CASSQDLSRYPYEQYF	TRBV4-2	TRBJ2-7	.	.
TGCGCCAGCAGCTTATCACCACAGGGGCGGGGGGCCAACGTCCTGACTTTC	CASSLSPQGRGANVLTF	TRBV5-1	TRBJ2-6	few	TRBD1
TGTGCCAGCAGCAAAGGGACTAGCGGGACCTACGAGCAGTACTTC	CASSKGTSGTYEQYF	TRBV7-9	TRBJ2-7	many	TRBD2
TGCAGCGCTAGAGGGTCCGGGCCTCACACAGATAGGCAGTATTTT	CSARGSGPHTDRQYF	TRBV20-1	TRBJ2-3	.	.
TGTGCCAGCAGCGTCGGACAGAGCACAGATACGCAGTATTTT	CASSVGQSTDTQYF	TRBV5-4	TRBJ2-3	few	.
TGTGCCAGCAGCTTGAAGGCAGGGGATAATTCACCCCTCCACTTT	CASSLKAGDNSPLHF	TRBV5-6	TRBJ1-6	few	.
TGTGCCAGCAGCGACTGGACAGGGGGAGGCGAGCAGTACTTC	CASSDWTGGGEQYF	TRBV9	TRBJ2-7	few	TRBD1
TGTGCCAGCAGCACCCGGGCGGGAGGCGGCGAGCAGTACTTC	CASSTRAGGGEQYF	TRBV3-1	TRBJ2-7	.	TRBD2
TGTGCCAGCAGCTTCGACAGGGCGTTCACTGAAGCTTTCTTT	CASSFDRAFTEAFF	TRBV7-9	TRBJ1-1	once	TRBD1
TGCGCCAGCAGACCTAGCGGGAGACCCTACGAGCAGTACTTC	CASRPSGRPYEQYF	TRBV5-1	TRBJ2-7	few	TRBD2
TGTGCCAGCAGTGGTTTGGTTCCTGGCTACACCTTC	CASSGLVPGYTF	TRBV6-1	TRBJ1-2	.	.
TGTGCCAGCAGCTATAGCGGGAGAGCAGATACGCAGTATTTT	CASSYSGRADTQYF	TRBV27	TRBJ2-3	.	TRBD2
TGTGCCACCAGCAGAGATCCACTAGCGGGAGGTTACAATGAGCAGTTCTTC	CATSRDPLAGGYNEQFF	TRBV15	TRBJ2-1	.	TRBD2
TGTGCCATCAGTGAGGGGATACAGTTCTACACTGAAGCTTTCTTT	CAISEGIQFYTEAFF	TRBV10-3	TRBJ1-1	.	.
TGTGCCACCAGCTCGGACAGGGGGACGACCTACGAGCAGTACTTC	CATSSDRGTTYEQYF	TRBV15	TRBJ2-7	few	TRBD1
TGCGCCAGCAGCTTCGACAGTTACAATGAGCAGTCCTTC	CASSFDSYNEQSF	TRBV5-1	TRBJ2-1	.	.
TGCGCCAGCAGCCAAGGATGGGCGCGGGACAGGGTATCCGAGCAGTACTTC	CASSQGWARDRVSEQYF	TRBV4-1	TRBJ2-7	few	TRBD1
TGTGCCAGCAGGGCAGGGGCACATCTTCTCTCCAATGAGCAGTTCTTC	CASRAGAHLLSNEQFF	TRBV12-3/TRBV12-4	TRBJ2-1	.	.
TGTGCCAGCAGTTACGATAGCGGGAGAGCCAAAAACATTCAGTACTTC	CASSYDSGRAKNIQYF	TRBV6-5	TRBJ2-4	few	TRBD2
TGCGCCAGCAGGGTAGGGACGTTACCCTACGAGCAGTACTTC	CASRVGTLPYEQYF	TRBV10-2	TRBJ2-7	.	.
TGTGCCAGCAGTCTCCGGGGAGGAAATTCACCCCTCCACTTT	CASSLRGGNSPLHF	TRBV12-3/TRBV12-4	TRBJ1-6	.	.
TGTGCCAGCAGTAGGGATCCGGGAGGATACAATGAGCAGTTCTTC	CASSRDPGGYNEQFF	TRBV6-4	TRBJ2-1	few	TRBD2
TGTGCCAGCAGTTTACCCGCGGACAGGGCAATGAGCGGGGAGCTGTTTTTT	CASSLPADRAMSGELFF	TRBV12-3/TRBV12-4	TRBJ2-2	.	TRBD1
TGTGCCAGCAGTTTCGACAGGCTGTTTCAGTACTTC	CASSFDRLFQYF	TRBV12-3/TRBV12-4	TRBJ2-7	few	.
TGTGCCAGCAGTGACAGGGGGAGGACTTATGGCGACACCTTC	CASSDRGRTYGDTF	TRBV12-3/TRBV12-4	TRBJ1-2	.	TRBD1
TGCGCCAGCAGCTTGTGGGGGAGCTCCTACGAGCAGTACTTC	CASSLWGSSYEQYF	TRBV5-1	TRBJ2-7	.	.
TGCGCCAGCAGCTATTCAGGGGCAGTCAACCAAGAGACCCAGTACTTC	CASSYSGAVNQETQYF	TRBV5-1	TRBJ2-5	few	.
TGCGCCAGCAGCCCCAGGACAGGCTCGGGCTATAATTCACCCCTCCACTTT	CASSPRTGSGYNSPLHF	TRBV4-1	TRBJ1-6	few	TRBD1
TGTGCCAGCTCACCACAAGACGGGACTGAAGCTTTCTTT	CASSPQDGTEAFF	TRBV18	TRBJ1-1	once	.
TGTGCCAGCAGCCAAGAATGGGTTAAGCACAATGAGCAGTTCTTC	CASSQEWVKHNEQFF	TRBV3-1	TRBJ2-1	.	.
TGTGCCAGCAGCTTGCGGTTGGGATGGGGGAGTATGGAGGACAATGAGCAGTTCTTC	CASSLRLGWGSMEDNEQFF	TRBV5-6	TRBJ2-1	many	.
TGCGCCAGCAGCTGGACAGGGGGGACTGAAGCTTTCTTT	CASSWTGGTEAFF	TRBV5-1	TRBJ1-1	few	TRBD1
TGCAGTGCTAGCGGGAGGTACAATGAGCAGTTCTTC	CSASGRYNEQFF	TRBV20-1	TRBJ2-1	.	TRBD2
TGTGCCAGCAGTTTAATGGACAGGGGGGGAGCTTTCTTT	CASSLMDRGGAFF	TRBV28	TRBJ1-1	.	TRBD1
TGTGCCAGCAGCCAGGCGGGACAGGGTGGGGAGACCCAGTACTTC	CASSQAGQGGETQYF	TRBV3-1	TRBJ2-5	few	TRBD1
TGCGCCAGCAGCTTGGGCCGGGGGGCCCGCTCCTACGAGCAGTACTTC	CASSLGRGARSYEQYF	TRBV5-1	TRBJ2-7	few	.
TGCTGTGCAACCGTGGGAGCGGGAGAACTGAGCTACGAGCAGTACTTC	CCATVGAGELSYEQYF	TRBV20-1	TRBJ2-7	.	TRBD2
TGTGCCAGCAGTCCGTTACAGGGGACCCAGGAGCAGTACTTC	CASSPLQGTQEQYF	TRBV12-3/TRBV12-4	TRBJ2-7	few	TRBD1
TGTGCCAGCAGTCCCACTAGCGGGAGATGGGAGACCCAGTACTTC	CASSPTSGRWETQYF	TRBV28	TRBJ2-5	.	TRBD2
TGTGCCAGCAGGGACTGGACAGGGCGCAGCAATCAGCCCCAGCATTTT	CASRDWTGRSNQPQHF	TRBV2	TRBJ1-5	.	TRBD1
TGTGCCAGCAGCTTTGAGGGAGGGCCATTCAATGAGCAGTTCTTC	CASSFEGGPFNEQFF	TRBV11-3	TRBJ2-1	.	TRBD2
TGTGCCAGCAGCGCATCCCTCCAGGGAGGACAGGAGACCCAGTACTTC	CASSASLQGGQETQYF	TRBV9	TRBJ2-5	.	.